This TCR beta chain appears in the sequencing data of a study of beta chain features in type 1 diabetes. As for the study in general: No age, gender or cell yield differences were seen between patients and healthy donors. General study points: Type 1 diabetes patients had TCRB CDR3s that were shorter (moderately but significantly so) in all four CD4+ subsets. No resolution was reached here on whether HLA type influences TCRB rearrangement. Patients with type 1 diabetes showed fewer VDJ junction insertions and more deletions.

Details on this clone: Its antigen is not identified.

Expressed TCRB transcripts got sequenced, as all isolated RNA was reverse transcribed. Generated by immunoSEQ multiplex PCR, the TCRdb table keeps only in-frame clones and is missing some. The data show hundreds of thousands of clones, over 12% seen once. CDR3 length equals 15 residues. Germline CDR1 reads MNHEY; CDR2 reads SVGAGI. The germline V and J ends were trimmed by 6 bases and 4 bases, with 18 bases remaining between them. The V gene is TRBV6-5, the J gene TRBJ1-2, with D uncertain. The receptor's source is a young man with type 1 diabetes. Sequenced input: naive CD4+ T cells from blood. Here the CDR3 reads CASSDLSTVSYGYTF. Written as DNA, the CDR3 is TGTGCCAGCAGCGATCTGTCGACGGTATCCTATGGCTACACCTTC.